A single sample gave rise to the 27 T cell receptor beta chains below, sequenced in a study of blood T cell repertoires in COVID-19. Assay: immunoSEQ multiplex PCR; the TCRdb copy retains only in-frame clones and omits some. The sample lists 150,000 or so clones; roughly 84% were seen once. Sequencing was done on a sample of peripheral blood. These receptors came from a woman aged 45-65 years in a cohort sampled during active or convalescent COVID-19.

The DNA of the CDR3 is TGTGCCAGCTCCCTGGGACAGCTAAGCAATCAGCCCCAGCATTTT. It specifies CASSLGQLSNQPQHF. The rearrangement joins TRBV18 to TRBJ1-5; 7 positions match TRBD1. CDR1 KGHSH and CDR2 LQKENI come from the germline V gene. This CDR3 is 15 amino acids long. The J segment lost 1 base and the V segment lost 6 bases, leaving 6 bases of the junction unmatched.

The chain carries TRBV10-3 and TRBJ2-5; 9 bases align to TRBD2. The CDR3 loop spans 15 amino acids. Germline V gene data show CDR1 as ENHRY and CDR2 as SYGVKD. V lost 6 bases to trimming and J lost 1 base; unmatched junction nucleotides: 6. The CDR3 DNA follows: TGTGCCATCAGAAGGGAAGCGGGGGGCCAAGAGACCCAGTACTTC. Protein sequence: CAIRREAGGQETQYF.

The chain links TRBV3-1 (or the pseudogene TRBV3-2) to TRBJ2-7; 9 bases fit TRBD1. Trimming took 7 bases from V and 5 from J; bases not matched to a gene: 9. CDR1 is LGHDT, CDR2 YNNKEL, per germline (reference sequence). This CDR3 has 14 residues. CDR3 residues: CASTSQTGGHEQYF. For the CDR3, the DNA is TGTGCCAGCACCAGTCAGACAGGGGGGCACGAGCAGTACTTC.

The table lists this clone with a few counts. This chain uses TRBV6-5 with TRBJ1-2; D may be TRBD1 (6 bases). This CDR3 has 12 amino acids. Germline V lookup: CDR1 MNHEY, CDR2 SVGAGI. The V end lost 4 bases, the J end lost 5 bases, and 8 bases lay between the germline ends. As DNA, the CDR3 is TGTGCCAGCAGTTCACAGGGTTATGGCTACACCTTC. Translating it yields CASSSQGYGYTF.

V usage is TRBV5-1 and J usage is TRBJ2-2, with TRBD2 as a possible D gene (6 bases). V dropped 5 bases and J dropped 5 bases, with 16 bases sitting between them. The CDR3 is 15 residues long. CDR1 is SGHRS, CDR2 YFSETQ, per germline. DNA of the CDR3: TGCGCCAGCAGGGGGGGTCCAGGGTTGACCGGGGAGCTGTTTTTT. Its translation is CASRGGPGLTGELFF.

The J gene is TRBJ2-1, the V gene TRBV19; 9 bases fit TRBD2. Germline trimming cut 1 base from V and 15 bases from J; bases unmatched to any gene: 10. Germline CDR1 reads LNHDA; CDR2 reads SQIVND (reference sequence). This CDR3 comprises 14 residues. The CDR3 DNA reads TGTGCCAGTAGTATAGGGGCTAGCGGGGAGCGCGCGTTCTTC. Its translation is CASSIGASGERAFF.

In regard to this clone: Other DNA sequences of this sample code for an identical CDR3. The chain recombines TRBV2 with TRBJ1-5; TRBD1 matches at 9 bases. The ends lost 3 bases at V and 7 bases at J; junction bases unmatched: 4. Germline CDR1 SNHLY, CDR2 FYNNEI. The CDR3 totals 14 residues. The CDR3 sequence is CASSEGQGEQPQHF. The CDR3, as DNA: TGTGCCAGCAGTGAGGGACAGGGCGAGCAGCCCCAGCATTTT.

This clone was counted a single time. J is TRBJ1-1 and V is TRBV10-3; D is possibly TRBD1 (6 bases). Germline V lookup: CDR1 ENHRY, CDR2 SYGVKD. V was pared by 7 bases and J by 3 bases, with 15 bases between. The CDR3 has 14 residues. The CDR3 DNA reads as TGTGCCATCACCGCGGGGGGCGCGGACACTGAAGCTTTCTTT. Its protein product is CAITAGGADTEAFF.

This chain uses TRBV4-2 with TRBJ2-7; the match to TRBD2 covers 9 bases. Germline CDR1 is LGHNA and CDR2 is YNFKEQ. After removal of 0 bases from V and 6 bases from J, the junction contained 9 bases not matched to a gene. This CDR3 comprises 16 residues. The CDR3 is CASSQDVNSGGTEQYF. The DNA of the CDR3 is TGTGCCAGCAGCCAAGATGTTAACAGCGGGGGGACCGAGCAGTACTTC.

This sequence joins TRBV7-9 and TRBJ1-1, with D hard to call. Trimming removed 0 bases at V and 6 bases at J, with 5 bases between. Germline CDR1 and CDR2: SEHNR and FQNEAQ (reference sequence). The CDR3 totals 12 residues. The CDR3 region has the DNA TGTGCCAGCAGCTTAGCGTTCTCTGAAGCTTTCTTT. It encodes CASSLAFSEAFF.

The chain combines TRBV4-3 with TRBJ1-2; tentative D call: TRBD1 (5 bases). The V end was cut by 0 bases, the J end by 3 bases, with 11 bases between. Germline-derived CDR1 and CDR2 are LGHNA and YSLEER. The CDR3 has 15 residues. The CDR3 DNA sequence: TGCGCCAGCAGCCAAGATACCAGGGCCGACTATGGCTACACCTTC. It is translated as CASSQDTRADYGYTF.

The chain is built from TRBV24-1 and TRBJ2-6, with a tentative D call TRBD1 (5 bases). This CDR3 region has 18 residues. Germline V CDR1 and CDR2: KGHDR, SFDVKD. V lost 2 bases and J lost 2, with 15 bases in between. DNA for the CDR3: TGTGCCACCAGTGATTCAGGGTACAAGGCAGCTGGGGCCAACGTCCTGACTTTC. This encodes CATSDSGYKAAGANVLTF.

The gene calls are TRBV27 and TRBJ2-1; possibly TRBD2 for D (5 bases). V was shortened by 3 bases and J by 9 bases, with 12 bases between the two germline ends. This CDR3 spans 13 amino acids. Germline lookup yields CDR1 MNHEY and CDR2 SMNVEV (reference sequence). CDR3 coding DNA: TGTGCCAGCAGTTTTCCAGAGGCGGGTGAGCAGTTCTTC. It translates to CASSFPEAGEQFF.

This clone has only a few counts. The chain uses TRBV20-1 and TRBJ2-1; tentative D call: TRBD2 (6 bases). The CDR3 has 15 residues. V lost 3 bases, J lost 2 bases, and 14 bases lay in between. CDR1 is DFQATT and CDR2 is SNEGSKA in the germline V gene (reference sequence). CDR3 sequence: CSASRPGGAYNEQFF. Written as DNA, the CDR3 is TGCAGTGCTAGTCGGCCCGGAGGGGCCTACAATGAGCAGTTCTTC.

This clone was picked up many times. The chain couples TRBV3-1 (or the pseudogene TRBV3-2) to TRBJ2-1, with 8 bases aligning to TRBD2. Germline lookup yields CDR1 LGHDT and CDR2 YNNKEL (reference sequence). Trimming at V came to 2 bases and at J to 13 bases, leaving 10 bases not matched to a gene. This CDR3 contains 14 residues. CDR3 residues: CASSQSASGWAQFF. The CDR3 nucleotides are TGTGCCAGCAGCCAATCTGCTAGCGGGTGGGCCCAGTTCTTC.

Only a few counts were recorded for this clone. This chain links TRBV15 with TRBJ1-5; D gene unclear. CDR1 is LNHNV, CDR2 YYDKDF, per germline (reference sequence). This CDR3 is built from 13 residues. Trimming left V 0 bases short and J 5 bases short, with 5 bases between. CDR3 sequence: CATSRDRDQPQHF. CDR3 nucleotides: TGTGCCACCAGCAGAGACCGGGATCAGCCCCAGCATTTT.

This clone has more than one count but fewer than ten. The rearrangement links TRBV19 to TRBJ2-2; no definite D call. This CDR3 contains 15 residues. Trimming cost V 5 bases and J 7 bases, with 17 bases left between them. Per germline, CDR1 LNHDA and CDR2 SQIVND (reference sequence). The CDR3 region is CASSLAYASGGELFF. In DNA, the CDR3 is TGTGCCAGTAGTCTGGCATATGCTTCAGGCGGGGAGCTGTTTTTT.

V and J are TRBV21-1 and TRBJ2-7; the listed D gene, TRBD2, was not tested against the DNA. TRBV21-1 is listed as a pseudogene. This CDR3 is built from 13 residues. CDR3 sequence (DNA): TGTGCCAGCAGCGCCCGCGATCCTTACGAGCAGTACTTC. This translates into CASSARDPYEQYF.

Turning to this clone: This sequence may be a read error, since a much larger clone differs from it by one base. The chain combines TRBV3-1 (or the pseudogene TRBV3-2) with TRBJ1-5; 11 bases are a match to TRBD1. CDR3 length: 15 amino acids. From germline, CDR1 is LGHDT and CDR2 YNNKEL (reference sequence). V shed 1 base and J 6 bases; nucleotides not matched to a gene: 2. The CDR3 DNA sequence: TGTGCCAGCAGCCAAGGGACAGGGGGCGGTCAGCCCCAGCATTTT. Translated, it gives CASSQGTGGGQPQHF.

This clone was observed a handful of times. This chain uses TRBV30 with TRBJ2-7; TRBD1 aligns across 7 bases. The V and J ends lost 4 bases and 2 bases, in that order; junction bases with no gene match: 8. CDR3 length: 14 amino acids. The germline V gene encodes CDR1 GTSNPN and CDR2 SVGIG (reference sequence). In DNA, the CDR3 is TGTGCCTGGACCACGGGACAGTCGACCTACGAGCAGTACTTC. This codes for CAWTTGQSTYEQYF.

This clone appeared once. The V and J genes are TRBV11-3 and TRBJ1-1, with 7 positions matching TRBD1. Germline CDR1 SGHNT, CDR2 YENEEA. V shed 4 bases, J shed 0 bases, and the junction held 14 bases outside the gene matches. The CDR3 runs to 18 residues. CDR3 in amino acids: CASSSPGGTAIMNTEAFF. The CDR3 nucleotides are TGTGCCAGCAGCTCTCCCGGCGGGACAGCAATCATGAACACTGAAGCTTTCTTT.

The chain employs TRBV27 and TRBJ1-6; no definite D call. CDR3 length equals 12 residues. From germline, CDR1 is MNHEY and CDR2 SMNVEV (reference sequence). The V and J ends lost 3 bases and 10 bases respectively, with 7 bases between them. The CDR3 here is CASSFQSSPLHF. CDR3 coding DNA: TGTGCCAGCAGTTTCCAATCCTCACCCCTCCACTTT.

The chain combines TRBV2 with TRBJ2-5; 7 bases are shared with TRBD2. Trimming removed 5 bases from V and 5 bases from J; junction bases left unmatched: 8. Germline V lookup: CDR1 SNHLY, CDR2 FYNNEI. The CDR3 runs to 14 residues. This chain's CDR3 is CASSSSGVGETQYF. DNA of the CDR3: TGTGCCAGCAGTTCAAGCGGGGTGGGGGAGACCCAGTACTTC.

This sequence joins TRBV30 and TRBJ1-1; no definite D call. Per the germline V gene, CDR1 is GTSNPN and CDR2 is SVGIG (reference sequence). Deletions cut 0 bases from V and 3 bases from J, with 11 bases between. CDR3 size: 14 residues. In DNA, the CDR3 is TGTGCCTGGAGTGTACGGGGAAGTGACACTGAAGCTTTCTTT. Translation: CAWSVRGSDTEAFF.

The rearrangement joins TRBV6-5 to TRBJ2-1; TRBD2 agrees at 9 bases. This CDR3 is built from 15 residues. V lost 3 bases and J lost 5; bases outside the gene matches: 5. The germline V gene has CDR1 MNHEY and CDR2 SVGAGI. CDR3 sequence: CASSYSLAGNNEQFF. CDR3 DNA: TGTGCCAGCAGTTATAGTCTAGCGGGGAACAATGAGCAGTTCTTC.

The CDR3 loop is CASSVAPGLHAYEQYF. The CDR3 DNA sequence: TGTGCCAGCAGCGTGGCGCCGGGACTCCACGCCTACGAGCAGTACTTC. This sequence joins TRBV9 and TRBJ2-7; D perhaps matches TRBD2 (6 bases). CDR1 and CDR2 (germline): SGDLS, YYNGEE. The CDR3 contains 16 residues. V gave up 2 bases and J gave up 2 bases, with 17 bases separating them.

The chain employs TRBV4-1 and TRBJ1-1, with a weak D call TRBD1 (5 bases). Germline CDR1 is MGHRA and CDR2 is YSYEKL. V was clipped by 0 bases and J by 6 bases, with 14 bases between them. The CDR3 totals 15 residues. CDR3 in DNA: TGCGCCAGCAGCCAAGATACAGGCGTTAGGGCTGAAGCTTTCTTT. Amino acids: CASSQDTGVRAEAFF.